Following are 8 T cell receptor beta chains from one sample sequenced in a study of Tregs in tolerant kidney transplant recipients. Mixed chimerism was transient after nonmyeloablative marrow transplants from related graft donors. The table came from immunoSEQ multiplex PCR; TCRdb's copy has only in-frame clones and leaves some out. The sample lists 95,000 or so clones; 93% were seen once. Sequences were derived from CD4+ T cells from blood (PBMCs), sampled 12 months after the transplant. The receptors stem from a human patient who received a combined kidney and bone marrow transplant. Some T cells may have come from the graft donor.

This sequence joins TRBV2 and TRBJ2-3, with 8 bases that match TRBD2. The CDR3 totals 12 residues. J gave up 6 bases and V 5 bases, and 1 base lay outside the gene matches. Germline assignment: CDR1 SNHLY and CDR2 FYNNEI. The DNA of the CDR3 is TGTGCCAGCAGTAGCGGGAGCGATACGCAGTATTTT. This encodes CASSSGSDTQYF.

This rearrangement joins TRBV28 to TRBJ2-1, with 9 bases identical to TRBD1. Germline CDR1 is MDHEN and CDR2 is SYDVKM. J lost 4 bases, V lost 3 bases, and 7 bases had no gene match. The CDR3 is 16 residues long. The CDR3 region is CASSFGTGPGYNEQFF. The CDR3 bases are TGTGCCAGCAGTTTCGGGACAGGGCCAGGGTACAATGAGCAGTTCTTC.

CDR3 nucleotide sequence: TGTGCCAGCTCACGTACAGGGGGCGCAACTGAAGCTTTCTTT. Residues: CASSRTGGATEAFF. The chain employs TRBV18 and TRBJ1-1; the match to TRBD1 covers 9 bases. From germline, CDR1 is KGHSH and CDR2 LQKENI. This CDR3 has 14 amino acids. The ends lost 4 bases at V and 5 bases at J; junction bases unmatched: 5.

The gene calls are TRBV25-1 and TRBJ1-6, with 9 positions matching TRBD1. Germline values: CDR1 MGHDK, CDR2 SYGVNS. Losses at the gene ends were 1 base for V and 14 bases for J; bases not matched to a gene: 3. There are 13 residues in the CDR3. CDR3 in DNA: TGTGCCAGCAGTGAATGGGACAGGGAATCCCTCCACTTT. It translates to CASSEWDRESLHF.

The chain uses TRBV4-2 and TRBJ2-3, with D possibly being TRBD2 (6 bases). CDR1 and CDR2 (germline): LGHNA, YNFKEQ. The CDR3 has 16 amino acids. Trimming stripped 5 bases from V and 2 bases from J, with 17 bases between. The CDR3: CASSLPRGMDTDTQYF. The CDR3 nucleotides read TGTGCCAGCAGCTTGCCCCGGGGGATGGACACAGATACGCAGTATTTT.

This chain connects TRBV21-1 to TRBJ1-6; TRBD1, the table's D call, was not compared with the DNA. TRBV21-1 is annotated as a pseudogene. CDR3 length: 14 amino acids. The CDR3 is CASSKGQGNSPLHF. The CDR3 DNA reads as TGTGCCAGCAGCAAGGGACAGGGAAATTCACCCCTCCACTTT.

The chain uses TRBV7-9 and TRBJ1-2; the match to TRBD1 covers 10 bases. The trim removed 1 base at V and 10 bases at J, leaving 3 bases unmatched. The germline V gene has CDR1 SEHNR and CDR2 FQNEAQ (reference sequence). This CDR3 has 13 amino acids. In DNA form, the CDR3 reads TGTGCCAGCAGCTTAGTAGGACAGGGGGACTACACCTTC. This gives the protein CASSLVGQGDYTF. Full variable domain (outside the CDR3, taken from reference TRBV7-9 and TRBJ1-2): DTGVSQNPRHKITKRGQNVTFRCDPISEHNRLYWYRQTLGQGPEFLTYFQNEAQLEKSRLLSDRFSAERPKGSFSTLEIQRTEQGDSAMYLCASSLVGQGDYTFGSGTRLTVV.

The rearrangement uses TRBV30 and TRBJ1-5; D ambiguous. CDR3 length equals 12 residues. Trimming took 2 bases from V and 6 from J, leaving 8 bases between them. CDR1 and CDR2 (germline): GTSNPN, SVGIG (reference sequence). CDR3 in amino acids: CAWSLTRQPQHF. The DNA of the CDR3 is TGTGCCTGGAGTCTCACACGTCAGCCCCAGCATTTT.